The next 28 T cell receptor beta chains were all read from a single sample in a study of blood T cell repertoires in COVID-19. The assay was immunoSEQ multiplex PCR, and TCRdb's table has in-frame clones only and misses some. The table lists under 150,000 clones, 79% of them singletons. Source material: peripheral blood. The source is a man aged 55 to 70 with acute or convalescent COVID-19.

This clone appeared many times. The rearrangement links TRBV3-1 (or the pseudogene TRBV3-2) to TRBJ1-2; 10 nucleotides line up with TRBD1. Germline values: CDR1 LGHDT, CDR2 YNNKEL (reference sequence). CDR3 size: 13 residues. The V and J ends lost 5 bases and 12 bases, in that order; junction bases with no gene match: 9. CDR3 sequence reads: CASSRQGAFIDTF. The CDR3 DNA follows: TGTGCCAGCAGCAGACAGGGGGCATTTATAGACACCTTC.

The J gene is TRBJ2-2, the V gene TRBV7-2; weak D call: TRBD1 (6 bases). This CDR3 has 14 residues. Germline V gene data show CDR1 as SGHTA and CDR2 as FQGNSA. The germline V and J ends were trimmed by 1 base and 6 bases, with 9 bases remaining between them. DNA for the CDR3: TGTGCCAGCAGCTTAGACAGGGAAGCCGGGGAGCTGTTTTTT. Residues: CASSLDREAGELFF. The full variable domain, its missing parts supplied by reference TRBV7-2 and TRBJ2-2, is GAGVSQSPSNKVTEKGKDVELRCDPISGHTALYWYRQSLGQGLEFLIYFQGNSAPDKSGLPSDRFSAERTGGSVSTLTIQRTQQEDSAVYLCASSLDREAGELFFGEGSRLTVL.

The rearrangement joins TRBV5-1 to TRBJ1-1, with 9 bases lining up with TRBD1. There are 15 residues in the CDR3. Trimming cost V 5 bases and J 3 bases; bases outside gene matches: 8. Germline V gives CDR1 SGHRS, CDR2 YFSETQ. CDR3 residues: CASRMTTGGYTEAFF. The CDR3 coding sequence is TGCGCCAGCAGGATGACCACAGGGGGCTACACTGAAGCTTTCTTT.

V and J are TRBV24-1 and TRBJ2-1; 7 positions agree with TRBD1. Germline CDR1 reads KGHDR; CDR2 reads SFDVKD. The CDR3 totals 15 residues. J lost 3 bases, V lost 7 bases, and 8 bases had no gene match. CDR3: CATRDSTGNYNEQFF. CDR3 DNA: TGTGCCACCAGGGACTCGACAGGGAACTACAATGAGCAGTTCTTC.

The rearrangement uses TRBV15 and TRBJ1-4; TRBD1 aligns across 11 bases. CDR3 size: 15 residues. Looked up from germline, CDR1 is LNHNV and CDR2 is YYDKDF (reference sequence). Trimming took 5 bases from V and 3 from J; bases not matched to a gene: 2. The CDR3 is CATSEGQGANEKLFF. In DNA form, the CDR3 reads TGTGCCACCAGCGAGGGACAGGGGGCTAATGAAAAACTGTTTTTT.

This clone was recorded once. V and J are TRBV2 and TRBJ1-3, with 10 bases identical to TRBD1. Trimming at V came to 5 bases and at J to 4 bases, leaving 8 bases not matched to a gene. CDR1 SNHLY and CDR2 FYNNEI come from the germline V gene. CDR3 size: 16 residues. The CDR3 protein is CASSTHGTGVGNTIYF. The DNA of the CDR3 is TGTGCCAGCAGTACCCACGGGACAGGGGTAGGAAACACCATATATTTT.

V is TRBV18 and J is TRBJ1-2; TRBD1 matches at 7 bases. The CDR3 contains 13 residues. The V gene's germline CDR1 is KGHSH and CDR2 LQKENI. The J segment lost 5 bases and the V segment lost 4 bases, leaving 4 bases of the junction unmatched. The CDR3: CASSQGQDYGYTF. The CDR3 DNA follows: TGTGCCAGCTCACAAGGACAGGATTATGGCTACACCTTC.

The chain carries TRBV7-9 and TRBJ2-1; D gene ambiguous. The germline V and J ends were trimmed by 5 bases and 0 bases, with 8 bases remaining between them. CDR1 SEHNR and CDR2 FQNEAQ come from the germline V gene (reference sequence). The CDR3 is made up of 14 amino acids. The CDR3 protein is CASSPWSSYNEQFF. CDR3 nucleotide sequence: TGTGCCAGCAGCCCATGGAGCTCCTACAATGAGCAGTTCTTC. The variable domain in full, with the rest retrieved from reference TRBV7-9 and TRBJ2-1, is DTGVSQNPRHKITKRGQNVTFRCDPISEHNRLYWYRQTLGQGPEFLTYFQNEAQLEKSRLLSDRFSAERPKGSFSTLEIQRTEQGDSAMYLCASSPWSSYNEQFFGPGTRLTVL.

The chain combines TRBV5-1 with TRBJ2-3, with a weak D call TRBD1 (6 bases). The CDR3 is 13 residues long. The germline V and J ends were trimmed by 4 bases and 5 bases, with 11 bases remaining between them. Germline V gene sequence: CDR1 SGHRS, CDR2 YFSETQ. The CDR3 bases are TGCGCCAGCAGCCCGGAGACAGGAGATACGCAGTATTTT. It yields the protein CASSPETGDTQYF.

This clone was counted a few times. In DNA form, the CDR3 reads TGTGCCAGCAGCGTAGGCCCTGGTTCTGGGGGCAGTCAGCCCCAGCATTTT. It specifies CASSVGPGSGGSQPQHF. The chain links TRBV9 to TRBJ1-5; tentative D call: TRBD1 (6 bases). The CDR3 is made up of 17 amino acids. With 0 bases removed from V and 6 bases from J, the gap between germline ends came to 19 bases. Germline lookup yields CDR1 SGDLS and CDR2 YYNGEE.

This chain uses TRBV5-4 with TRBJ1-2; D unclear. The V gene lost 5 bases and the J gene lost 2 bases, with 13 bases spanning the gap. CDR1 and CDR2 (germline): SGHNT, YYREEE (reference sequence). This CDR3 is 14 amino acids long. The CDR3 here is CASRLMGTNYGYTF. CDR3 bases: TGTGCCAGCAGGTTAATGGGCACGAACTATGGCTACACCTTC. The whole variable domain, filled in from reference TRBV5-4 and TRBJ1-2, reads ETGVTQSPTHLIKTRGQQVTLRCSSQSGHNTVSWYQQALGQGPQFIFQYYREEENGRGNFPPRFSGLQFPNYSSELNVNALELDDSALYLCASRLMGTNYGYTFGSGTRLTVV.

In this sample, this clone turned up a few times. The chain has TRBV7-9 and TRBJ2-7; 9 positions match TRBD2. Germline V gives CDR1 SEHNR, CDR2 FQNEAQ (reference sequence). CDR3 size: 15 residues. V was clipped by 5 bases and J by 7 bases; unmatched bases: 12. DNA for the CDR3: TGTGCCAGCAGCAATCATATAGCGGGAGTGGGGGAGCAGTACTTC. Amino acids: CASSNHIAGVGEQYF. Full variable domain (rest looked up from reference TRBV7-9 and TRBJ2-7): DTGVSQNPRHKITKRGQNVTFRCDPISEHNRLYWYRQTLGQGPEFLTYFQNEAQLEKSRLLSDRFSAERPKGSFSTLEIQRTEQGDSAMYLCASSNHIAGVGEQYFGPGTRLTVT.

The rearrangement links TRBV12-3 or TRBV12-4 to TRBJ1-2, with 9 bases matching TRBD1. The CDR3 consists of 13 residues. V trimming: 3 bases; J trimming: 8 bases; junction bases outside the gene matches: 4. The chain's CDR3 is CASSFGQGMGYTF. The CDR3 bases are TGTGCCAGCAGTTTTGGACAGGGGATGGGCTACACCTTC.

This clone has just one count. This rearrangement joins TRBV10-3 to TRBJ2-5; 13 bases match TRBD2. J gave up 2 bases and V 10 bases, and 7 bases lay outside the gene matches. The germline V gene has CDR1 ENHRY and CDR2 SYGVKD. This CDR3 has 15 amino acids. As DNA, the CDR3 is TGTGCCACCGCTCCGGGACTAGCGGGACAAGAGACCCAGTACTTC. Residues: CATAPGLAGQETQYF.

The gene calls are TRBV9 and TRBJ2-2; D is undetermined. Between the trimmed V and J ends, which lost 3 bases and 7 bases, there was a span of 7 bases. This CDR3 has 12 residues. Germline CDR1 SGDLS, CDR2 YYNGEE. The CDR3 DNA reads as TGTGCCAGCAGCGCCCCAAACGGGGAGCTGTTTTTT. The encoded protein is CASSAPNGELFF.

This clone was counted only a few times. This chain uses TRBV7-9 with TRBJ1-1, with 8 bases aligning to TRBD1. In germline, CDR1 is SEHNR, CDR2 FQNEAQ (reference sequence). The CDR3 contains 13 residues. The trim removed 3 bases at V and 8 bases at J, leaving 5 bases unmatched. DNA for the CDR3: TGTGCCAGCAGCTTTAGGGACAGGCACGAAGCTTTCTTT. It is translated as CASSFRDRHEAFF. Supplemented by reference TRBV7-9 and TRBJ1-1, the full variable domain reads DTGVSQNPRHKITKRGQNVTFRCDPISEHNRLYWYRQTLGQGPEFLTYFQNEAQLEKSRLLSDRFSAERPKGSFSTLEIQRTEQGDSAMYLCASSFRDRHEAFFGQGTRLTVV.

The rearrangement links TRBV19 to TRBJ1-1; D is unclear. The CDR3 contains 16 residues. The V gene's germline CDR1 is LNHDA and CDR2 SQIVND (reference sequence). V lost 0 bases to trimming and J lost 1 base, with 12 bases between them. Here the CDR3 DNA reads TGTGCCAGTAGTATAGATCGTTTACAGCCGAACACTGAAGCTTTCTTT. Translated, it gives CASSIDRLQPNTEAFF.

This clone was observed a few times. V and J are TRBV5-1 and TRBJ1-5; D uncertain. The CDR3 runs 13 residues. V was trimmed by 0 bases and J by 4 bases, leaving 5 bases between them. Germline values: CDR1 SGHRS, CDR2 YFSETQ. The DNA of the CDR3 is TGCGCCAGCAGCTTGGGGGCTAATCAGCCCCAGCATTTT. This codes for CASSLGANQPQHF.

The V gene is TRBV7-2, the J gene TRBJ2-3; D ambiguous. Trimming stripped 5 bases from V and 7 bases from J, with 13 bases between. Germline V gene lookup returns CDR1 SGHTA and CDR2 FQGNSA. The CDR3 totals 13 residues. DNA for the CDR3: TGTGCCAGCAGCCCCTTTGTTAGTAATACGCAGTATTTT. Translated: CASSPFVSNTQYF.

This clone was counted only a few times. V gene TRBV27 combines with J gene TRBJ2-3; TRBD2 aligns across 9 bases. V lost 4 bases to trimming and J lost 6 bases; unmatched junction nucleotides: 8. This CDR3 region has 15 residues. Germline values: CDR1 MNHEY, CDR2 SMNVEV (reference sequence). The CDR3 DNA reads TGTGCCAGCAGTTCCGTAGCGGGGGACGGGGATACGCAGTATTTT. This codes for CASSSVAGDGDTQYF.

This chain joins TRBV6-2 or TRBV6-3 and TRBJ2-6; D ambiguous. V was clipped by 6 bases and J by 4 bases, with 16 bases between them. In germline, CDR1 is MNHEY, CDR2 SVGEGT. The CDR3 length is 16 residues. This CDR3 reads CASSPASLPGANVLTF. In DNA, the CDR3 is TGTGCCAGCAGCCCTGCGTCCCTTCCGGGGGCCAACGTCCTGACTTTC.

This clone turned up a few times. The chain employs TRBV11-2 and TRBJ2-3, with TRBD2 identical over 14 bases. The CDR3 consists of 15 residues. Germline CDR1 is SGHAT and CDR2 is FQNNGV. J was trimmed by 6 bases and V by 5 bases; bases with no gene match: 4. The CDR3: CASSQGLAGADTQYF. The CDR3 nucleotides read TGTGCCAGCAGCCAGGGACTAGCGGGAGCGGATACGCAGTATTTT.

The chain couples TRBV27 to TRBJ1-6; perhaps TRBD1 as D (5 bases). V was shortened by 7 bases and J by 8 bases, with 9 bases between the two germline ends. Germline V gives CDR1 MNHEY, CDR2 SMNVEV (reference sequence). The CDR3 sequence is 12 residues long. CDR3 residues: CASKTGDSPLHF. CDR3 coding DNA: TGTGCCAGCAAAACGGGGGATTCACCCCTCCACTTT.

The rearrangement uses TRBV4-1 and TRBJ2-7, with 7 bases matching TRBD2. The CDR3 runs to 16 residues. J gave up 3 bases and V 4 bases, and 12 bases lay outside the gene matches. Germline V gene sequence: CDR1 MGHRA, CDR2 YSYEKL. CDR3 coding DNA: TGCGCCAGCAGCCTGCAGGTGGGCGGGAGCATCTACGAGCAGTACTTC. Translation: CASSLQVGGSIYEQYF.

This rearrangement joins TRBV30 to TRBJ1-4; D gene unclear. The CDR3 runs to 13 residues. Per germline, CDR1 GTSNPN and CDR2 SVGIG (reference sequence). V gave up 1 base and J gave up 5 bases, with 8 bases separating them. The CDR3 here is CAWSAFGNEKLFF. The CDR3 DNA reads as TGTGCCTGGAGTGCTTTCGGGAATGAAAAACTGTTTTTT.

The chain couples TRBV10-3 to TRBJ1-1; tentatively, D is TRBD1 (6 bases). The CDR3 contains 18 residues. The germline gives CDR1 ENHRY, CDR2 SYGVKD. The ends were cut back, 0 bases at V and 3 bases at J, with 20 bases in the middle. The CDR3 DNA reads as TGTGCCATCAGTGAGTCGGTGGGGGGAGGGGGTTCGGACACTGAAGCTTTCTTT. This gives the protein CAISESVGGGGSDTEAFF.

This chain connects TRBV27 to TRBJ2-3; maybe TRBD2 (5 bases). Between the trimmed V and J ends, which lost 6 bases and 5 bases, there was a span of 21 bases. This CDR3 comprises 16 residues. CDR1 and CDR2 (germline): MNHEY, SMNVEV (reference sequence). CDR3 region: CASRSRGRPLGDTQYF. The CDR3 DNA reads TGTGCCAGCAGATCCCGAGGGCGGCCATTAGGAGATACGCAGTATTTT.

The chain links TRBV5-6 to TRBJ2-2; maybe TRBD1 (6 bases). The CDR3 spans 16 residues. CDR1 SGHDT and CDR2 YYEEEE come from the germline V gene. V was clipped by 1 base and J by 4 bases, with 14 bases between them. Here the CDR3 DNA reads TGTGCCAGCAGCTTGTTACAGGGAAGCTCCACCGGGGAGCTGTTTTTT. Encoded protein: CASSLLQGSSTGELFF.